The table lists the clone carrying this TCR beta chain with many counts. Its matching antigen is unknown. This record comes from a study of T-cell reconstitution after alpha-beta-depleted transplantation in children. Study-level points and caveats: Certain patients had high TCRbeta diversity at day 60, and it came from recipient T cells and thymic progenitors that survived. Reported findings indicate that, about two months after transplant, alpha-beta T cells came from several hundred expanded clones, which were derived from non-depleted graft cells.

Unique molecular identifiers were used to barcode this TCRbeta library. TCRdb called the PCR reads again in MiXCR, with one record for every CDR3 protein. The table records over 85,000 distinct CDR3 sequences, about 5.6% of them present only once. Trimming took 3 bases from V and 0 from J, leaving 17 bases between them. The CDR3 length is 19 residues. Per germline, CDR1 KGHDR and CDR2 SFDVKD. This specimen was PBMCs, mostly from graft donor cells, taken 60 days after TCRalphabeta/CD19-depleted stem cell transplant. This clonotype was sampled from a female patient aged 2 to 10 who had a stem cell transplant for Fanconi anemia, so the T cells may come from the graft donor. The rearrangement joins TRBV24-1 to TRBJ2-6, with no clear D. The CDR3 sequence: CATSDLKGPVSSGANVLTF. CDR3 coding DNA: TGTGCCACCAGTGATCTTAAGGGCCCAGTTTCCTCTGGGGCCAACGTCCTGACTTTC.